The TCR beta chain under discussion was sequenced for a study of control samples from healthy donors and cancer patients (TCRdb year 2020). V gives up 0 bases and J gives up 9 bases, and the segment between their germline ends measures 12 bases. Sequences SGHTS (CDR1) and YDEGEE (CDR2) are obtained from the germline V gene. The CDR3 measures 13 amino acids from cysteine to phenylalanine. Only the CDR3 DNA is retained, 39 bases long and in frame from the first base. Receptors were amplified or captured by the immunoSEQ multiplex PCR assay. TCRdb provides this immuneACCESS table in a form limited to in-frame rearrangements. Some clones are lacking; in checked studies, under half of them reflect an unresolved V gene, and why the rest are absent is not known. The sample table shows approximately 45,000 clones, and around 93% are seen once. The top ten hold roughly a fifth of the sample. In regard to this clone: Its antigen specificity is not known. Within one base of it there is no much larger clone, and no base qualities were kept.

The sequence joins TRBV5-8 to TRBJ1-2; TRBD1 might be the D gene, on 6 matching bases. The source material was PBMCs. This TCR was sampled from a woman aged 40 to 49 with head and neck cancer. The DNA is TGTGCCAGCAGCTTGGACAGGGCCGGGAGCTACACCTTC. Its protein is CASSLDRAGSYTF.